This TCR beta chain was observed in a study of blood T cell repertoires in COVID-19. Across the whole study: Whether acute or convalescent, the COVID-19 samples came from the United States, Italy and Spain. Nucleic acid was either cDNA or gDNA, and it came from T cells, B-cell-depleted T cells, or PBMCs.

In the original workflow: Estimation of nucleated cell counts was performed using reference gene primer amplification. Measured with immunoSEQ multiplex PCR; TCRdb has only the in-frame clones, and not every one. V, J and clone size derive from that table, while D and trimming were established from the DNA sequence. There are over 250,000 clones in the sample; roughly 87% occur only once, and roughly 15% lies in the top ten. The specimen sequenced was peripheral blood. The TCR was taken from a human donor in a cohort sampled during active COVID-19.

In DNA, the CDR3 is TGTGCCAGCAGCGACAGACTAGCCCGTGAGCAGTTCTTC. This translates into CASSDRLAREQFF. V and J are TRBV7-6 and TRBJ2-1; 7 bases fit TRBD2. The CDR3 runs to 13 residues. Germline V lookup: CDR1 SGHVS, CDR2 FNYEAQ. Trimming at V came to 5 bases and at J to 9 bases, leaving 7 bases not matched to a gene. Full variable domain (remainder filled in from reference TRBV7-6 and TRBJ2-1): GAGVSQSPRYKVTKRGQDVALRCDPISGHVSLYWYRQALGQGPEFLTYFNYEAQQDKSGLPNDRFSAERPEGSISTLTIQRTEQRDSAMYRCASSDRLAREQFFGPGTRLTVL.